A selection of T cell receptor beta chains follows, all from one sample in a study of blood T cell repertoires in COVID-19. The method was immunoSEQ multiplex PCR; TCRdb's version includes in-frame clones alone and lacks a portion of them. The repertoire holds 300,000 to 400,000 clones, 85% to 90% seen once, with roughly 1% in the top ten. Input material: PBMCs or T cells enriched from blood (not recorded which). The receptors originated from a man aged 18-30 years who had recovered from COVID-19. CDR3s include the opening cysteine and the closing phenylalanine or tryptophan. D genes are given only for firm matches. Clone size appears in some rows only: once, few, many, or a class for an expanded clone.

V gene	J gene	D gene	clone size	CDR3 DNA	CDR3 protein
TRBV29-1	TRBJ1-1	-	-	TGCAGCGTGTTTAGTGGCACTGAAGCTTTCTTT	CSVFSGTEAFF
TRBV24-1	TRBJ2-2	-	few	TGTGCCACCAGTGATTGGGACACTTCGAACACCGGGGAGCTGTTTTTT	CATSDWDTSNTGELFF
TRBV5-1	TRBJ2-2	TRBD1	-	TGCGCCAGCAGCTTGGGGACAGGGGTAACCGGGGAGCTGTTTTTT	CASSLGTGVTGELFF
TRBV5-8	TRBJ1-4	TRBD1	-	TGTGCCAGCAGCTTGGCCGGGACAGGGACTGAAAAACTGTTTTTT	CASSLAGTGTEKLFF
TRBV28	TRBJ2-3	-	-	TGTGCCAGCAGTGTCCAGGCCCGAGGGAATACGCAGTATTTT	CASSVQARGNTQYF
TRBV5-1	TRBJ2-7	-	-	TGCGCCAGCAGCCTGGACTTCTCCTACGAGCAGTACTTC	CASSLDFSYEQYF
TRBV18	TRBJ2-2	-	-	TGTGCCAGCTCACCATTATCGGGGTTCGCGAACACCGGGGAGCTGTTTTTT	CASSPLSGFANTGELFF
TRBV6-5	TRBJ1-2	-	-	TGTGCCAGCAGTTACTCGGGGCAGGGCAACCACTATGGCTACACCTTC	CASSYSGQGNHYGYTF
TRBV2	TRBJ2-5	TRBD1	-	TGTGCCAGCAGTGCGGGACAGGGCCTAGAGACCCAGTACTTC	CASSAGQGLETQYF
TRBV29-1	TRBJ2-3	TRBD2	-	TGCAGCGTTGATCGCCTAGCGGGAGGCAGCACAGATACGCAGTATTTT	CSVDRLAGGSTDTQYF
TRBV2	TRBJ1-4	TRBD1	-	TGTGCCAGCAGCTGGGACAGTAATATTGAAAAACTGTTTTTT	CASSWDSNIEKLFF
TRBV11-2	TRBJ2-7	-	-	TGTGCCAGCAGCTTAAGCCTTTCCTACGAGCAGTACTTC	CASSLSLSYEQYF
TRBV4-2	TRBJ2-2	-	-	TGTGCCAGCAGCTTAAGGAGGGGAGGAGCGGATAACACCGGGGAGCTGTTTTTT	CASSLRRGGADNTGELFF
TRBV10-3	TRBJ2-2	TRBD2	once	TGTGCCATCAGTGAGGGACTAGCGGGGGGCCGTTACACCGGGGAGCTGTTTTTT	CAISEGLAGGRYTGELFF
TRBV9	TRBJ2-7	-	-	TGTGCCAGCAGCCCCAGTTTCTACGAGCAGTACTTC	CASSPSFYEQYF
TRBV6-5	TRBJ1-5	TRBD1	-	TGTGCCAGCAGCCGGACAGGGCGGCAGCCCCAGCATTTT	CASSRTGRQPQHF
TRBV11-3	TRBJ1-2	-	-	TGTGCCAGCAGGGGTCGCGGAGAGCGAAGAATGTATGGCTACACCTTC	CASRGRGERRMYGYTF
TRBV5-1	TRBJ1-1	TRBD1	-	TGCGCCAGCACCCGTTACCGACAGGGGGCTACTGAAGCTTTCTTT	CASTRYRQGATEAFF
TRBV7-9	TRBJ1-5	-	-	TGTGCCAGCAGCTTAGATATAAGCCAGCCCCAGCATTTT	CASSLDISQPQHF
TRBV2	TRBJ2-3	-	-	TGTGCCAGCAGATGGACAGAGAGCACAGATACGCAGTATTTT	CASRWTESTDTQYF
TRBV5-1	TRBJ2-5	-	-	TGCGCCAGCAGCTTGCAGTCTGAGACCCAGTACTTC	CASSLQSETQYF
TRBV12-5	TRBJ1-6	TRBD1	-	TGTGCTAGTGGTTTGGGACAGGGGGCGCTTAATTCACCCCTCCACTTT	CASGLGQGALNSPLHF
TRBV4-2	TRBJ2-2	TRBD2	-	TGTGCCAGCAGCCAAGATCTGGTAGCGGGAGGGCGCACCGGGGAGCTGTTTTTT	CASSQDLVAGGRTGELFF
TRBV28	TRBJ1-6	-	few	TGTGCTGGGGGACGGGGGAATTCACCCCTCCACTTT	CAGGRGNSPLHF
TRBV19	TRBJ2-1	TRBD1	-	TGTGCCAGTAGTAACTCCGGGACAGCCTTGAATGAGCAGTTCTTC	CASSNSGTALNEQFF